This T cell receptor beta chain was recovered during a study of blood T cell repertoires in COVID-19. Study-wide context: In each case, the material was cDNA or gDNA derived from T cells, B-cell-depleted T cells, or PBMCs.

Sequencing used immunoSEQ multiplex PCR; TCRdb keeps in-frame clones, though not all of them. The sample has roughly 52,000 clones, 65% to 90% seen once. Trimming took 5 bases from V and 7 from J; bases not matched to a gene: 6. This CDR3 has 16 amino acids. Germline V gene data show CDR1 as SGHRS and CDR2 as YFSETQ. The receptor was derived from a human donor in a cohort sampled during active COVID-19. Material for sequencing was peripheral blood. V is TRBV5-1 and J is TRBJ2-1; 16 bases are a match to TRBD2. CDR3 coding DNA: TGCGCCAGCAGTCCCGGGACTAGCGGGAGGGGAAATGAGCAGTTCTTC. It translates to CASSPGTSGRGNEQFF.